This T cell receptor beta chain came from a study of blood T cell repertoires in COVID-19. Study at large: The study drew acute and convalescent COVID-19 samples from the United States, Italy and Spain. Nucleic acid was either cDNA or gDNA, and it came from T cells, B-cell-depleted T cells, or PBMCs.

Per the original methods: Estimates of nucleated cell counts were drawn from the amplification of reference gene primers. Profiled with immunoSEQ multiplex PCR; TCRdb holds only in-frame clones, not every one. Clonal size and the V and J genes are those of that table, whereas D and trimming came from the DNA. The sample carries some 70,000 clones, nearly 90% recorded once. Looked up from germline, CDR1 is SGHNT and CDR2 is YYREEE (reference sequence). V lost 0 bases and J lost 6, with 7 bases in between. This CDR3 has 12 residues. Sequencing was carried out using peripheral blood. The chain couples TRBV5-4 to TRBJ2-7; tentatively, D is TRBD2 (5 bases). The TCR comes from a man aged 50-60 years with acute or convalescent COVID-19. The CDR3 DNA reads as TGTGCCAGCAGCTTGGACGGGGTCGAGCAGTACTTC. This codes for CASSLDGVEQYF.